The 3 T cell receptor beta chains presented below share a single source sample, sequenced in a study of cytomegalovirus exposure and HLA in healthy donors. Using immunoSEQ multiplex PCR, the repertoire was profiled, and TCRdb retains in-frame clones only, with some absent. Of fewer than 250,000 clones in the sample, roughly 84% were seen once. Sequenced material: PBMCs. The receptors were sampled from a young woman in good health and CMV-seropositive.

DNA for the CDR3: TGTGCCAGCAGCTTAATCGGCAGGGCCTATGGCTACACCTTC. The encoded protein is CASSLIGRAYGYTF. The chain joins TRBV11-2 to TRBJ1-2; maybe TRBD1 (5 bases). Germline V lookup: CDR1 SGHAT, CDR2 FQNNGV. V was pared by 2 bases and J by 4 bases, with 11 bases between. The CDR3 contains 14 residues.

V gene TRBV10-2 combines with J gene TRBJ1-5; D remains unclear. This CDR3 is 17 amino acids long. V was shortened by 6 bases and J by 0 bases, with 18 bases between the two germline ends. Germline-derived CDR1 and CDR2 are WSHSY and SAAADI. CDR3 sequence reads: CASRESGLRDSNQPQHF. The CDR3 bases are TGCGCCAGCAGGGAATCGGGCCTGCGGGATAGCAATCAGCCCCAGCATTTT.

V usage is TRBV29-1 and J usage is TRBJ2-7; 9 nucleotides line up with TRBD1. J was trimmed by 7 bases and V by 4 bases; bases with no gene match: 8. The germline V gene has CDR1 SQVTM and CDR2 ANQGSEA. CDR3 length: 13 amino acids. This CDR3 is CSVVEDRGGEQYF. The DNA of the CDR3 is TGCAGCGTTGTAGAGGACAGGGGAGGTGAGCAGTACTTC.